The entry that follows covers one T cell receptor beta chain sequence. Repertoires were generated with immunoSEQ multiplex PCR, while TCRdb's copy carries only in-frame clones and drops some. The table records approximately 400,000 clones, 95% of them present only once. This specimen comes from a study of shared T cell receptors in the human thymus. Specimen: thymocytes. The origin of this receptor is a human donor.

The CDR3 DNA reads as TGTGCCAGCAGCTTGGGTGGTGAAGCTTTCTTT. Translated: CASSLGGEAFF. The rearrangement uses TRBV5-4 and TRBJ1-1; D remains unclear. V was clipped by 0 bases and J by 7 bases, with 4 bases between them. Per the germline V gene, CDR1 is SGHNT and CDR2 is YYREEE (reference sequence). The CDR3 sequence is 11 residues long.